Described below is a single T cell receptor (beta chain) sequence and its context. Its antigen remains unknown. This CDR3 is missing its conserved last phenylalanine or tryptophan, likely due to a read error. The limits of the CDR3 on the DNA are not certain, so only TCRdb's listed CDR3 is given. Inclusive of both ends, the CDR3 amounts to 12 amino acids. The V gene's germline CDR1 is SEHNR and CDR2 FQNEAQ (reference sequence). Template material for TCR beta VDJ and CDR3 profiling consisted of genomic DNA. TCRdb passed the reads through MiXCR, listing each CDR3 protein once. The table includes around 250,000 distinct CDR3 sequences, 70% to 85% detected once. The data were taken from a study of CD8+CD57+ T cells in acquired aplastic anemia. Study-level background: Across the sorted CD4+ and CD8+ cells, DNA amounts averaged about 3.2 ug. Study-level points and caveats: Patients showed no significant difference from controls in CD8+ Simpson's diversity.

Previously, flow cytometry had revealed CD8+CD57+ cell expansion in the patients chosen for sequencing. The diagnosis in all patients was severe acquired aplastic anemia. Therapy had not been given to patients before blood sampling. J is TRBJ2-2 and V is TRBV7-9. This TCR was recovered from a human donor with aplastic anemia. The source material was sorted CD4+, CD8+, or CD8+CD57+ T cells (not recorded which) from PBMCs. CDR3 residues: CASSLVPGERCY.